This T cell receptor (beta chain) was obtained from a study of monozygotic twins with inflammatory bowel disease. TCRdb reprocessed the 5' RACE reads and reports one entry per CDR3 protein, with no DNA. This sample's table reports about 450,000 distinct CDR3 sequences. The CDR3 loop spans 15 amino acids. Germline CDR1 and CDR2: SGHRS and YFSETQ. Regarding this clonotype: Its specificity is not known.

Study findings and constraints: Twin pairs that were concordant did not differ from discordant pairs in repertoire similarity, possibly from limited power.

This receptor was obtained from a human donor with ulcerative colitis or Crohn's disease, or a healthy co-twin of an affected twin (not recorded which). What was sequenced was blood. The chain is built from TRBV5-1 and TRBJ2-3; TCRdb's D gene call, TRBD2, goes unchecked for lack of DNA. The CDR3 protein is CASSFARGGPDTQYF.